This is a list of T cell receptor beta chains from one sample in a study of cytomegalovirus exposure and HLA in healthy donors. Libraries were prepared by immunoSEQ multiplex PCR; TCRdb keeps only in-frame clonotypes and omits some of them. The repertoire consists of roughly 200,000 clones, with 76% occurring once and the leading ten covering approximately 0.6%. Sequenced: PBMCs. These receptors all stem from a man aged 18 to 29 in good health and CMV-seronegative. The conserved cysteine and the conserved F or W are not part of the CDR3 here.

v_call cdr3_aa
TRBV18 ASAQGAGQPQH
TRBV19 ASSKAPFGALGGTRVRGYT
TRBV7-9 ASSQQGRGTGELF
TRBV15 ATSRWGEGQETQY
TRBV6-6 ASRQLVSTGELF
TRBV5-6 ASSLWPTNEKLF
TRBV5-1 ASESGKGQGDEKLF
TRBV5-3 ARSWTGGKGNQPQH
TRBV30 AWSLAGLNQPQH
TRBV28 ASSLRTANTGELF